The 8 T cell receptor beta chains below all came from one sample that was sequenced in a study of T cell responses to AZD1222 COVID-19 vaccine. Generated by immunoSEQ multiplex PCR, the TCRdb table keeps only in-frame clones and is missing some. The data show around 130,000 clones, roughly 92% seen once. Here the sequenced sample was peripheral blood, taken on day 0 of AZD1222 vaccination. These receptors were taken from an adult in good health.

The V gene is TRBV5-5, the J gene TRBJ1-1; TRBD1 aligns across 9 bases. With V trimmed by 0 bases and J by 6 bases, 6 bases remained unmatched. This CDR3 region has 15 residues. The V gene's germline CDR1 is SGHKS and CDR2 YYEKEE (reference sequence). CDR3 DNA sequence: TGTGCCAGCAGCTTGGCCGGGACAGGGTATGCTGAAGCTTTCTTT. It encodes CASSLAGTGYAEAFF.

The genes are TRBV6-5 and TRBJ1-6, with D perhaps matching TRBD1 (5 bases). Per germline, CDR1 MNHEY and CDR2 SVGAGI. V was cut by 4 bases and J by 7 bases, with 11 bases left in between. The CDR3 extends over 14 amino acids. The CDR3 bases are TGTGCCAGCAGTTCTAGGACAAGGAATTCACCCCTCCACTTT. Translated, it gives CASSSRTRNSPLHF.

The chain links TRBV14 to TRBJ2-3; possible D gene TRBD2, 5 bases. V lost 1 base and J 4 bases, leaving 15 bases between the germline ends. CDR1 is SGHDN, CDR2 FVKESK, per germline. The CDR3 loop spans 16 amino acids. Here the CDR3 reads CASSQGAWSGPDTQYF. The CDR3 nucleotides are TGTGCCAGCAGCCAAGGAGCTTGGAGCGGCCCAGATACGCAGTATTTT.

This clone appeared a single time. The chain employs TRBV29-1 and TRBJ1-2; D might be TRBD1 (5 bases). The CDR3 covers 13 residues. Germline loops: CDR1 SQVTM, CDR2 ANQGSEA. The V end lost 0 bases, the J end lost 7 bases, and 12 bases lay between the germline ends. The CDR3 spells CSVEDRGHSGYTF. DNA of the CDR3: TGCAGCGTTGAAGATCGAGGACATTCTGGCTACACCTTC.

Of note for this clone: At the DNA level, this CDR3 is encoded by other sequences in the same sample as well. The rearrangement uses TRBV5-1 and TRBJ2-3; D unclear. The CDR3 sequence is 12 residues long. Trimming took 2 bases from V and 0 from J, leaving 1 base between them. The germline V gene encodes CDR1 SGHRS and CDR2 YFSETQ. For the CDR3, the DNA is TGCGCCAGCAGCTTTAGCACAGATACGCAGTATTTT. Translated: CASSFSTDTQYF.

The chain carries TRBV3-1 (or the pseudogene TRBV3-2) and TRBJ1-1; 11 nucleotides align to TRBD1. Looked up from germline, CDR1 is LGHDT and CDR2 is YNNKEL (reference sequence). The CDR3 has 17 residues. The V gene end was trimmed by 4 bases and the J gene end by 0 bases; junction bases not matched to a gene: 7. DNA for the CDR3: TGTGCCAGCAGCCTGGGACAGGGGGACATCATGAACACTGAAGCTTTCTTT. This translates into CASSLGQGDIMNTEAFF.

This clone was picked up one time. The V call is TRBV25-1, the J call TRBJ2-5; 12 bases line up with TRBD1. This CDR3 is built from 18 residues. V shed 1 base, J shed 7 bases, and the junction held 13 bases outside the gene matches. Germline V gene lookup returns CDR1 MGHDK and CDR2 SYGVNS. The CDR3 DNA sequence: TGTGCCAGCAGTGAATTACGCGGGACAGGGGGCATGGTAGGGACCCAGTACTTC. It encodes CASSELRGTGGMVGTQYF. The full variable domain, its missing parts supplied by reference TRBV25-1 and TRBJ2-5, is EADIYQTPRYLVIGTGKKITLECSQTMGHDKMYWYQQDPGMELHLIHYSYGVNSTEKGDLSSESTVSRIRTEHFPLTLESARPSHTSQYLCASSELRGTGGMVGTQYFGPGTRLLVL.

The chain combines TRBV5-5 with TRBJ2-7; TRBD2 might be the D (5 bases). V was pared by 4 bases and J by 6 bases, with 8 bases between. In germline, CDR1 is SGHKS, CDR2 YYEKEE (reference sequence). The CDR3 has 11 residues. CDR3 protein: CASSVTIEQYF. The CDR3 region has the DNA TGTGCCAGCAGCGTGACTATCGAGCAGTACTTC.